Sequencing of this T cell receptor beta chain was carried out in a study of blood T cell repertoires in COVID-19. Study-level background: Italy, Spain and the United States were the sources of the convalescent and acute COVID-19 samples. From T cells, B-cell-depleted T cells, or PBMCs came the material, which was cDNA or gDNA.

This CDR3 contains 16 residues. Trimming at V came to 1 base and at J to 10 bases, leaving 15 bases not matched to a gene. CDR1 and CDR2 (germline): LGHDT, YNNKEL (reference sequence). Libraries were prepared by immunoSEQ multiplex PCR; TCRdb keeps only in-frame clonotypes and omits some of them. Here the sample spans 75,000 to 90,000 clones, 90% being singletons. The genes are TRBV3-1 (or the pseudogene TRBV3-2) and TRBJ1-2, with 7 bases fitting TRBD1. The TCR originated in a woman between 50 and 59 years old in a cohort sampled during active COVID-19. Sequenced input: peripheral blood. Here the CDR3 DNA reads TGTGCCAGCAGCCAAGGCGGCGGGACAGACCTCTTTCCCTACACCTTC. Translation gives CASSQGGGTDLFPYTF.